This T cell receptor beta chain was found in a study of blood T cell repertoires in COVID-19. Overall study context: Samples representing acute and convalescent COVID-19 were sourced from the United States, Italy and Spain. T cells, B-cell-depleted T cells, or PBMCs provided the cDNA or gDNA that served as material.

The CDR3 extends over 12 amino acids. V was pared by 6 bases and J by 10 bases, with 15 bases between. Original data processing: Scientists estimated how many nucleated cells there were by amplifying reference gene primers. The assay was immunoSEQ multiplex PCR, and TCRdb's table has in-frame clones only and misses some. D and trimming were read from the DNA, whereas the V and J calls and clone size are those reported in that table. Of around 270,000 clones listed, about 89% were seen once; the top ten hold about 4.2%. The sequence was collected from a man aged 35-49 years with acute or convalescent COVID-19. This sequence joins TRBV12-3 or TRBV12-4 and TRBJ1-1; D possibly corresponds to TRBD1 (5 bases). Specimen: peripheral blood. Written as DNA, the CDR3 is TGTGCCAGCAGCCCCGTGGGACTGAGAGCTTTCTTT. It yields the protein CASSPVGLRAFF.